The 17 T cell receptor beta chains given below trace back to one sample, sequenced in a study of shared clonotypes between healthy human individuals. Libraries were prepared by immunoSEQ multiplex PCR; TCRdb keeps only in-frame clonotypes and omits some of them. The data show fewer than 600,000 clones, with around 77% seen just once and 12% held by the top ten. Sequenced sample: PBMCs. These receptors were taken from a woman aged 35 to 49 in good health. Some clones in this sample may be carry-over from other donors' samples.

As for this clone: At one end, the junction sequence differs from germline, possibly due to a read error. V is TRBV7-3 and J is TRBJ2-5; 8 bases align to TRBD1. The germline gives CDR1 SGHTA, CDR2 FQGTGA. The CDR3 loop spans 16 amino acids. CDR3 bases: TGTGCCAGCAGCCTAACCGGGACAGGCAACGAAGAGACCCAGTACTTC. As protein: CASSLTGTGNEETQYF.

This clone came up a few times. This sequence joins TRBV6-5 and TRBJ2-7; possible D gene TRBD2, 6 bases. Germline V gene data show CDR1 as MNHEY and CDR2 as SVGAGI. This CDR3 region has 13 residues. Trimming removed 5 bases from V and 2 bases from J, with 10 bases in between. CDR3 amino acids: CASSPSEAYEQYF. Here the CDR3 DNA reads TGTGCCAGCAGTCCTAGCGAGGCCTACGAGCAGTACTTC.

The chain employs TRBV28 and TRBJ2-1; the match to TRBD1 covers 10 bases. The CDR3 has 15 residues. V gave up 6 bases and J gave up 0 bases; unmatched junction bases: 2. The germline V gene has CDR1 MDHEN and CDR2 SYDVKM. The DNA for the CDR3 is TGTGCCAGCAGCCGGACAGGGGGCTCCTACAATGAGCAGTTCTTC. Protein: CASSRTGGSYNEQFF.

The chain links TRBV10-3 to TRBJ2-3, with 11 nucleotides matching TRBD2. CDR1 and CDR2 (germline): ENHRY, SYGVKD. This CDR3 is built from 18 residues. Losses at the gene ends were 0 bases for V and 1 base for J; bases not matched to a gene: 6. The CDR3 loop is CAISESLAGGGRTDTQYF. The CDR3 DNA reads TGTGCCATCAGTGAGTCGCTAGCGGGAGGTGGCCGCACAGATACGCAGTATTTT.

The J gene is TRBJ2-1, the V gene TRBV27; 13 nucleotides line up with TRBD2. CDR1 MNHEY and CDR2 SMNVEV come from the germline V gene (reference sequence). The junction had 5 bases not matched to a gene; V was cut back by 4 bases and J by 5 bases. The CDR3 loop spans 16 amino acids. The CDR3 sequence: CASSSLGTSGNNEQFF. CDR3 nucleotide sequence: TGTGCCAGCAGTTCCCTAGGGACTAGCGGGAACAATGAGCAGTTCTTC.

The CDR3 sequence: CASSRLAWGNEQFF. CDR3 sequence (DNA): TGTGCCAGCAGTAGGCTAGCGTGGGGAAATGAGCAGTTCTTC. V usage is TRBV27 and J usage is TRBJ2-1, with D possibly being TRBD2 (6 bases). The V end was cut by 5 bases, the J end by 7 bases, with 15 bases between. The CDR3 length is 14 residues. Per the germline V gene, CDR1 is MNHEY and CDR2 is SMNVEV (reference sequence).

The chain carries TRBV5-1 and TRBJ2-7; D is uncertain. This CDR3 is 13 amino acids long. V gave up 4 bases and J gave up 2 bases, with 10 bases separating them. Germline V CDR1 and CDR2: SGHRS, YFSETQ. The CDR3 here is CASSPDYAYEQYF. The DNA of the CDR3 is TGCGCCAGCAGCCCGGATTATGCCTACGAGCAGTACTTC.

This chain links TRBV2 with TRBJ1-5; no clear D gene. The length of the CDR3 is 13 residues. Trimming removed 8 bases at V and 4 bases at J, with 12 bases between. Germline CDR1 is SNHLY and CDR2 is FYNNEI. CDR3 DNA sequence: TGTGCCAGCCGTCTCTTTGTGAATCAGCCCCAGCATTTT. Protein product: CASRLFVNQPQHF.

This clone occurred a few times. V and J are TRBV2 and TRBJ2-7, with 8 bases fitting TRBD2. Unmatched junction bases numbered 7, after V lost 6 bases and J lost 0 bases. Germline V gene lookup returns CDR1 SNHLY and CDR2 FYNNEI. The CDR3 has 15 amino acids. CDR3 loop: CASRASGGHSYEQYF. CDR3 DNA sequence: TGTGCCAGCAGAGCCTCGGGAGGGCACTCCTACGAGCAGTACTTC.

The sample holds a few counts of this clone. The chain uses TRBV27 and TRBJ2-1; D not certain. CDR3 size: 15 residues. In germline, CDR1 is MNHEY, CDR2 SMNVEV (reference sequence). V was trimmed by 6 bases and J by 4 bases, leaving 16 bases between them. CDR3 region: CASSRPQTQYNEQFF. In DNA form, the CDR3 reads TGTGCCAGCAGCCGTCCCCAAACTCAATACAATGAGCAGTTCTTC.

This chain joins TRBV15 and TRBJ1-2; D is possibly TRBD1 (5 bases). Per germline, CDR1 LNHNV and CDR2 YYDKDF (reference sequence). The CDR3 loop spans 11 amino acids. V dropped 5 bases and J dropped 8 bases, with 9 bases sitting between them. This CDR3 is CATSGGGGYTF. The CDR3 nucleotides read TGTGCCACCAGCGGGGGTGGCGGCTACACCTTC.

The rearrangement links TRBV9 to TRBJ2-6; D perhaps matches TRBD2 (6 bases). This CDR3 has 15 amino acids. The germline V gene encodes CDR1 SGDLS and CDR2 YYNGEE. V lost 4 bases and J 0 bases, leaving 8 bases between the germline ends. The CDR3: CASSLGGSGANVLTF. The DNA of the CDR3 is TGTGCCAGCAGCCTCGGGGGCTCTGGGGCCAACGTCCTGACTTTC.

As for this clone: This specimen includes other DNA sequences encoding the same CDR3. The chain carries TRBV9 and TRBJ2-1; no clear D gene. The CDR3 contains 13 residues. Trimming removed 4 bases at V and 2 bases at J, with 7 bases between. Germline assignment: CDR1 SGDLS and CDR2 YYNGEE. The CDR3 region is CASSPRTYNEQFF. The CDR3 DNA reads TGTGCCAGCAGCCCGAGAACCTACAATGAGCAGTTCTTC.

This clone appeared a few times. Other DNA sequences of this sample code for an identical CDR3. The V and J genes are TRBV7-2 and TRBJ1-1; perhaps TRBD1 as D (6 bases). This CDR3 region has 15 residues. V lost 4 bases and J lost 4, with 16 bases in between. Germline-derived CDR1 and CDR2 are SGHTA and FQGNSA. CDR3 DNA: TGTGCCAGCAGCTCGGCAGGGGCGTTGGTCACTGAAGCTTTCTTT. It yields the protein CASSSAGALVTEAFF.

The rearrangement links TRBV15 to TRBJ1-2; D is unresolved. This CDR3 contains 14 residues. Germline-derived CDR1 and CDR2 are LNHNV and YYDKDF (reference sequence). V was trimmed by 0 bases and J by 3 bases, leaving 8 bases between them. The CDR3 DNA reads as TGTGCCACCAGCAGAGATCAGCTGGACTATGGCTACACCTTC. Translating it yields CATSRDQLDYGYTF. Full variable domain (rest looked up from reference TRBV15 and TRBJ1-2): DAMVIQNPRYQVTQFGKPVTLSCSQTLNHNVMYWYQQKSSQAPKLLFHYYDKDFNNEADTPDNFQSRRPNTSFCFLDIRSPGLGDTAMYLCATSRDQLDYGYTFGSGTRLTVV.

The V and J genes are TRBV6-5 and TRBJ2-7; tentative D call: TRBD1 (6 bases). V was trimmed by 1 base and J by 6 bases, leaving 13 bases between them. The CDR3 totals 14 residues. CDR1 MNHEY and CDR2 SVGAGI come from the germline V gene. This CDR3 reads CASSYYGQYGEQYF. CDR3 DNA sequence: TGTGCCAGCAGTTACTACGGACAGTACGGCGAGCAGTACTTC.

The J gene is TRBJ1-1, the V gene TRBV7-6; 8 nucleotides agree with TRBD1. The V gene's germline CDR1 is SGHVS and CDR2 FNYEAQ. V lost 5 bases to trimming and J lost 0 bases; unmatched junction nucleotides: 8. CDR3 length: 16 amino acids. CDR3 sequence: CASSPGTGALNTEAFF. The CDR3 nucleotides read TGTGCCAGCAGCCCAGGGACAGGAGCTCTGAACACTGAAGCTTTCTTT.